This T cell receptor (beta chain) was retrieved from a study of CD8 T cells in Susac syndrome. Study-level findings and limits: The authors acknowledged that the study's TCR sequencing and HLA analysis involved relatively few individuals.

The CDR3 totals 15 residues. Germline CDR1 DFQATT, CDR2 SNEGSKA (reference sequence). RNA amounts of about 0.45 to 1 ug underwent reverse transcription with random hexamers. Amplification of TCR beta CDR3 by immunoSEQ multiplex PCR spanned 54 Vbeta and 13 Jbeta. TCRdb itself ran the immunoSEQ multiplex PCR reads through MiXCR, one entry per CDR3 protein. The table records 120,000 or so distinct CDR3 sequences, around 96% of them present only once. A word on this clonotype: No antigen is known for it. At one boundary the junction diverges from the germline segment, which might be a read error.

The V gene is TRBV20-1, the J gene TRBJ2-1; D is unresolved. The sequence came from a human donor with Susac syndrome. The specimen sequenced was CD8+ T cells from PBMCs. CDR3 coding DNA: TGCAGTGCGGCTGGTGCCCTTGGGGAATACAAGGAGCAGTTCTTC. It yields the protein CSAAGALGEYKEQFF.